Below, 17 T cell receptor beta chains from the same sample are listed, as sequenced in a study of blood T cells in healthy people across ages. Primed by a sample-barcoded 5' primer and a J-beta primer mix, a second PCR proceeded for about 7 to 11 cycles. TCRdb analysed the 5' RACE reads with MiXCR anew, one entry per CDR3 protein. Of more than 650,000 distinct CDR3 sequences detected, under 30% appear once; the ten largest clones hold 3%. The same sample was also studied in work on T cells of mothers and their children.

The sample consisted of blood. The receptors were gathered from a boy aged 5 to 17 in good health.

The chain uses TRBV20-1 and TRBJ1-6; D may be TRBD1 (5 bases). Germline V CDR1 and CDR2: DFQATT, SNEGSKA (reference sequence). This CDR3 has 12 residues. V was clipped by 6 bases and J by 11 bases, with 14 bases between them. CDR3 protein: CSAYAGRTPLHF. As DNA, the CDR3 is TGCAGTGCATACGCAGGGAGGACACCCCTCCACTTT.

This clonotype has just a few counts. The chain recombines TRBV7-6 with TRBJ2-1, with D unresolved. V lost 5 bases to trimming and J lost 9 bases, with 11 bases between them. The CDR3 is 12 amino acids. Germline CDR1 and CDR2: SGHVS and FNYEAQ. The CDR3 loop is CASSPRMGEQFF. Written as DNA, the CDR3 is TGTGCCAGCAGCCCCCGGATGGGTGAGCAGTTCTTC. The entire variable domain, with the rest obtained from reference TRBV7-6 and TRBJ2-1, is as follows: GAGVSQSPRYKVTKRGQDVALRCDPISGHVSLYWYRQALGQGPEFLTYFNYEAQQDKSGLPNDRFSAERPEGSISTLTIQRTEQRDSAMYRCASSPRMGEQFFGPGTRLTVL.

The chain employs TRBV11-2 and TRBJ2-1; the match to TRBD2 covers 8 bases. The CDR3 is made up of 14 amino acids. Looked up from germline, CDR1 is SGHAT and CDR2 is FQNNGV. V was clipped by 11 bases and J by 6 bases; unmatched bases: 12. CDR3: CAASAGGSGNEQFF. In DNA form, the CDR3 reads TGTGCCGCCTCCGCGGGGGGTTCGGGCAATGAGCAGTTCTTC.

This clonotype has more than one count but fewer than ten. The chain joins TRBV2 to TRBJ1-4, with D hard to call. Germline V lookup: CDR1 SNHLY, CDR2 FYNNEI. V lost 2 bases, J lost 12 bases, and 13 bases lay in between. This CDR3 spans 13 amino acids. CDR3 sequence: CASSESALGQLFF. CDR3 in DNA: TGTGCCAGCAGTGAAAGTGCCCTGGGTCAACTGTTTTTT. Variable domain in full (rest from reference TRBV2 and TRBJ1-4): EPEVTQTPSHQVTQMGQEVILRCVPISNHLYFYWYRQILGQKVEFLVSFYNNEISEKSEIFDDQFSVERPDGSNFTLKIRSTKLEDSAMYFCASSESALGQLFFGSGTQLSVL.

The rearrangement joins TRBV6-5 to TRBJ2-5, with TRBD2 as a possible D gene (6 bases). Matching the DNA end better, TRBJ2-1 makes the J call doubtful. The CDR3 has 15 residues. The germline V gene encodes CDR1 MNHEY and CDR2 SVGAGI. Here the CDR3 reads CASSYGVAAYNEQFF. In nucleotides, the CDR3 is TGTGCCAGCAGTTACGGAGTAGCGGCTTACAATGAGCAGTTCTTC.

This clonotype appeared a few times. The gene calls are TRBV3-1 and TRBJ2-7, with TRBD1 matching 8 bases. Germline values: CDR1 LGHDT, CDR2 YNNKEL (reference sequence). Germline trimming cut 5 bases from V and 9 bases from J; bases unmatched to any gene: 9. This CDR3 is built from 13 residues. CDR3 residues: CASSFRDRPRQYF. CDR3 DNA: TGTGCCAGCAGCTTCCGGGACAGGCCTCGGCAGTACTTC.

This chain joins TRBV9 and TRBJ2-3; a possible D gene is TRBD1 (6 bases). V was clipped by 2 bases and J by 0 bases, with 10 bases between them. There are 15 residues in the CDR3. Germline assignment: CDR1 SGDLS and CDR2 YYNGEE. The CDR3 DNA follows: TGTGCCAGCAGCGTGACAGGACATAGCACAGATACGCAGTATTTT. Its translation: CASSVTGHSTDTQYF.

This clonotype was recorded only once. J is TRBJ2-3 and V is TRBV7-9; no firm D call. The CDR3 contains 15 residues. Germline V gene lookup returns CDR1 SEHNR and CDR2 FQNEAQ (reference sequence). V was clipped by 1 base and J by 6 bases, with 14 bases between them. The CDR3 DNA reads TGTGCCAGCAGCTTAGACCCCTCCTCGGTCGATACGCAGTATTTT. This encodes CASSLDPSSVDTQYF. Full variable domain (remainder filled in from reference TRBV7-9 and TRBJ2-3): DTGVSQNPRHKITKRGQNVTFRCDPISEHNRLYWYRQTLGQGPEFLTYFQNEAQLEKSRLLSDRFSAERPKGSFSTLEIQRTEQGDSAMYLCASSLDPSSVDTQYFGPGTRLTVL.

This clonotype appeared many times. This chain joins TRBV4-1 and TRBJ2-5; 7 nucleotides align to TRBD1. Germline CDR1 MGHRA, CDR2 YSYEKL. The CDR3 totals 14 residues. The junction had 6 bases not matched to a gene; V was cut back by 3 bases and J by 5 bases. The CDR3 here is CASSQIDRVETQYF. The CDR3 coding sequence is TGCGCCAGCAGCCAGATTGACAGGGTCGAGACCCAGTACTTC.

CDR3 sequence: CASSYGARETQYF. CDR3 in DNA: TGTGCCAGCAGTTACGGGGCGAGAGAGACCCAGTACTTC. This rearrangement joins TRBV6-5 to TRBJ2-5; D might be TRBD1 (5 bases). This CDR3 has 13 amino acids. The germline V gene has CDR1 MNHEY and CDR2 SVGAGI. Trimming left V 2 bases short and J 4 bases short, with 8 bases between.

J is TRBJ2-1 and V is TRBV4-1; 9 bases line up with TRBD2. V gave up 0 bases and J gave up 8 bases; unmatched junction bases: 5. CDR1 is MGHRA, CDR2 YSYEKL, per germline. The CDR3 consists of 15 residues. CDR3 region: CASSQESGGYDEQFF. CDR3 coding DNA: TGCGCCAGCAGCCAAGAAAGCGGGGGGTACGATGAGCAGTTCTTC.

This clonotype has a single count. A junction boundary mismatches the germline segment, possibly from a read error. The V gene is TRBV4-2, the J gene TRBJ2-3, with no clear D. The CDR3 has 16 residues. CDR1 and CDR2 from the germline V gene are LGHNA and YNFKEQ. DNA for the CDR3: TGCGCCAGCAGCCAAGATTCGGTTACTAGCACAGATACGCAGTATTTT. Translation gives CASSQDSVTSTDTQYF.

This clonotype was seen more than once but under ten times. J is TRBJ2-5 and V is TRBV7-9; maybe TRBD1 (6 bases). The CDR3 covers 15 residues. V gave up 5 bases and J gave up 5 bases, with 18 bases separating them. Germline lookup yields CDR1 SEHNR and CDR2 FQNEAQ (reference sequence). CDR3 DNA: TGTGCCAGCAGCCTCACAGGGTTTTGGGAGGAGACCCAGTACTTC. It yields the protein CASSLTGFWEETQYF.

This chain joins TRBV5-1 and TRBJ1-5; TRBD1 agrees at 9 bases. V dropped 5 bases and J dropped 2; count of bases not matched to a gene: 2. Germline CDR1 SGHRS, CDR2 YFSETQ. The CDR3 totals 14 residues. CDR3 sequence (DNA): TGCGCCAGCAGTTGGACAGGGGGCAATCAGCCCCAGCATTTT. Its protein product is CASSWTGGNQPQHF.

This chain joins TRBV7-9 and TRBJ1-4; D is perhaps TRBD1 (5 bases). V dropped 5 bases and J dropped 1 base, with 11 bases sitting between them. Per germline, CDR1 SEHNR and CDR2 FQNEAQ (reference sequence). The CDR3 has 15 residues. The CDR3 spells CASSRTGETNEKLFF. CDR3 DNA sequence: TGTGCCAGCAGCCGAACAGGCGAAACTAATGAAAAACTGTTTTTT.

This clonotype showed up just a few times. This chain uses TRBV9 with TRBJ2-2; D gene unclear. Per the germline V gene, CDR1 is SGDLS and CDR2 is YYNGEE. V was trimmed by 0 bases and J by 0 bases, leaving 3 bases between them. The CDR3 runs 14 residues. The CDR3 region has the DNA TGTGCCAGCAGCGTAGCTCCGAACACCGGGGAGCTGTTTTTT. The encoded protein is CASSVAPNTGELFF.

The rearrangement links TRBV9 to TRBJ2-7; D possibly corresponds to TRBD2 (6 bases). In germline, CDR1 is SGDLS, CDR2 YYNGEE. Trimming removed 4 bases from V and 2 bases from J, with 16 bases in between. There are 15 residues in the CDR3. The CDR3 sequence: CASSRRGTEPYEQYF. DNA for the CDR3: TGTGCCAGCAGCCGTAGAGGGACTGAACCCTACGAGCAGTACTTC.